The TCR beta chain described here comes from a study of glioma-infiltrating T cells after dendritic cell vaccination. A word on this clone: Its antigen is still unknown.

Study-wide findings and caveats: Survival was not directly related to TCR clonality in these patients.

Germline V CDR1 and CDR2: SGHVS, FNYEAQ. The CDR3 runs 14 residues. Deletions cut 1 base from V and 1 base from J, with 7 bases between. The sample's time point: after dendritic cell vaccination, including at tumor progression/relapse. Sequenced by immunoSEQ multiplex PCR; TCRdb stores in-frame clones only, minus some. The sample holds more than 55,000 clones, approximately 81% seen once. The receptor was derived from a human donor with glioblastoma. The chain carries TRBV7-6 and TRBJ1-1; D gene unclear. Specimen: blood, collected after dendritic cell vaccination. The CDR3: CASSLVERNTEAFF. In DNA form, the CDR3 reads TGTGCCAGCAGCTTAGTAGAACGGAACACTGAAGCTTTCTTT.